This T cell receptor beta chain was profiled in a study of blood T cell repertoires in COVID-19 (dated by TCRdb to between 2020 and 2021). Broadly, across the study: Samples covering the acute and convalescent phases of COVID-19 were provided by collaborators in the United States, Italy and Spain. The material from the prospective study consisted of cDNA or gDNA derived from T cells, B-cell-depleted T cells, or PBMCs. Deeply sampled blood TCRbeta repertoires from subjects exposed to, actively infected with, or recovered from COVID-19 were included in the dataset. The repertoires were made available in a free public database intended to serve as a resource for research on the immune response to SARS-CoV-2. Samples came from the ongoing ImmuneRACE study (first 160 participants) plus 1,254 subjects from 6 global collaborators. A de-identified subject ID, COVID-19 status, age in years and sex were almost always included in the sample metadata. Where available, HLA class I and class II types were taken from metadata supplied by the sample provider and were not determined by assay-based typing. Beyond this particular receptor, the publication reports: The quantity of clinical and demographic metadata differed by source and by participant and was supplied without curation.

Each collaborating institution followed its own protocols to collect whole blood in K2EDTA tubes. Collaborator samples were shipped for TCRbeta analysis as frozen whole blood, isolated PBMCs, or DNA extracted from either sample type. There are 13 amino acids in the CDR3, from cysteine to phenylalanine inclusive. Kept here is only the CDR3 DNA, which spans 39 bases and is read in frame from base 1. Looking up the germline V gene yields CDR1 SGHRS and CDR2 YFSETQ. V is clipped by 3 bases and J by 5 bases, and the sequence between their germline boundaries is 11 bases long. As to this clone: It has no known antigen specificity. Qualities for individual bases were not recorded, and no much larger clone is one base off.

The immunoSEQ Assay, a bias-controlled multiplex PCR, was used to amplify TCRbeta CDR3 regions from genomic DNA. For the original study's pipeline: Nucleated cell counts per sample were estimated from amplification of reference gene primers within the assay. Sequence reads were collapsed and filtered to measure the absolute abundance of every unique TCRbeta CDR3 rearrangement. For each sample, productive Simpson clonality was calculated as the square root of Simpson's diversity index over productive rearrangements. Here the immuneACCESS table is served through TCRdb, limited to in-frame sequences with V and J called. Missing clones are a known gap in these copies; in checked studies unresolved V genes cover under half, and the rest lacks a known reason. D and trimming were read from the DNA, whereas the V and J calls and clone size are those reported in that table. This sample has over 120,000 clones in its table, and approximately 84% of those were observed once. The ten largest clonotypes hold about 40% of the sample.

The sequence joins TRBV5-1 to TRBJ1-1; tentative D gene TRBD1, with 6 bases matching. The specimen was peripheral blood. This clonotype was obtained from a human donor in a cohort sampled during active COVID-19. The DNA sequence is given as TGCGCCAGCAGCTCTCAGGGGCGAACTGAAGCTTTCTTT. Its translation is CASSSQGRTEAFF.